Presented here are 2 T cell receptor beta chains from one specimen sequenced in a study of T cell responses to AZD1222 COVID-19 vaccine. Using immunoSEQ multiplex PCR, the repertoire was profiled, and TCRdb retains in-frame clones only, with some absent. The data hold approximately 79,000 clones, with over 70% observed a single time. The material sequenced was peripheral blood, taken on day 0 of AZD1222 vaccination. Every receptor here comes from an adult in good health.

The chain combines TRBV6-5 with TRBJ1-1, with 9 bases that match TRBD1. From germline, CDR1 is MNHEY and CDR2 SVGAGI. With V trimmed by 6 bases and J by 1 base, 6 bases remained unmatched. This CDR3 has 15 residues. The CDR3 reads CASRPPTGGNTEAFF. The DNA of the CDR3 is TGTGCCAGCAGACCTCCGACAGGGGGGAACACTGAAGCTTTCTTT.

The V and J genes are TRBV24-1 and TRBJ1-2; no reliable D call. This CDR3 is built from 13 residues. Germline assignment: CDR1 KGHDR and CDR2 SFDVKD. V gave up 4 bases and J gave up 6 bases, with 11 bases separating them. Written as DNA, the CDR3 is TGTGCCACCAGTGACCGGGGATTGGATGGCTACACCTTC. It specifies CATSDRGLDGYTF.